These 4 T cell receptor beta chains share one sample of origin, sequenced in a study of T cell changes during pregnancy in multiple sclerosis. Libraries were prepared by immunoSEQ multiplex PCR; TCRdb keeps only in-frame clonotypes and omits some of them. The sample records approximately 100,000 clones, approximately 90% being singletons. The material was peripheral blood, obtained after pregnancy. The receptors originated from a female donor with multiple sclerosis, enrolled in a pregnancy study.

V is TRBV19 and J is TRBJ1-2; the match to TRBD1 covers 8 bases. Germline V gene sequence: CDR1 LNHDA, CDR2 SQIVND (reference sequence). Trimming took 5 bases from V and 5 from J; bases not matched to a gene: 7. This CDR3 has 14 amino acids. The CDR3 region has the DNA TGTGCCAGTAGTCCGACAGGGGTGAGATATGGCTACACCTTC. Amino acid sequence: CASSPTGVRYGYTF. Full variable domain (rest looked up from reference TRBV19 and TRBJ1-2): DGGITQSPKYLFRKEGQNVTLSCEQNLNHDAMYWYRQDPGQGLRLIYYSQIVNDFQKGDIAEGYSVSREKKESFPLTVTSAQKNPTAFYLCASSPTGVRYGYTFGSGTRLTVV.

This chain connects TRBV28 to TRBJ2-5, with D perhaps TRBD1 (6 bases). This CDR3 spans 14 amino acids. V lost 4 bases to trimming and J lost 1 base, with 10 bases between them. The germline V gene encodes CDR1 MDHEN and CDR2 SYDVKM. The CDR3 protein is CASSSGQPQETQYF. CDR3 nucleotide sequence: TGTGCCAGCAGTTCCGGACAGCCCCAAGAGACCCAGTACTTC.

This chain connects TRBV9 to TRBJ2-6; TRBD1 matches 10 bases. Trimming removed 4 bases from V and 1 base from J; junction bases left unmatched: 14. The CDR3 is 20 amino acids. Germline V gene lookup returns CDR1 SGDLS and CDR2 YYNGEE. The CDR3 spells CASSSFDRDRGNSGANVLTF. The CDR3 DNA is TGTGCCAGCAGCTCTTTCGACCGGGACAGGGGTAATTCTGGGGCCAACGTCCTGACTTTC.

V and J are TRBV20-1 and TRBJ1-1; tentatively, D is TRBD1 (6 bases). Germline CDR1 and CDR2: DFQATT and SNEGSKA (reference sequence). The CDR3 length is 10 residues. The germline V and J ends were trimmed by 8 bases and 11 bases, with 15 bases remaining between them. Here the CDR3 DNA reads TGCAGTACTCCAGGGGTGCGTGCTTTCTTT. The encoded protein is CSTPGVRAFF.